This T cell receptor beta chain was found in a study of blood T cells in healthy people across ages. Study outcomes and limitations: Among long-lived donors, naive CD4+ cells were more numerous and diversity higher than in aged donors.

Alongside a J-beta primer mix, a sample-barcoded 5' primer served in a second PCR lasting about 6 to 12 cycles. Each CDR3 protein gets one entry after TCRdb re-called the 5' RACE reads with MiXCR. This table has fewer than 800,000 distinct CDR3 sequences, 49% appearing once. Concerning this clonotype itself: Its specificity is unknown.

CDR3 length: 14 residues. V gave up 5 bases and J gave up 0 bases, with 10 bases separating them. Germline lookup yields CDR1 MNHNY and CDR2 SVGAGI (reference sequence). This clonotype originated in a woman aged 60 to 75 in good health. The specimen was blood. J is TRBJ1-1 and V is TRBV6-6; a possible D gene is TRBD1 (6 bases). The CDR3, as DNA: TGTGCCAGCAGTAAGGGGGTGATGAACACTGAAGCTTTCTTT. Amino acids: CASSKGVMNTEAFF.